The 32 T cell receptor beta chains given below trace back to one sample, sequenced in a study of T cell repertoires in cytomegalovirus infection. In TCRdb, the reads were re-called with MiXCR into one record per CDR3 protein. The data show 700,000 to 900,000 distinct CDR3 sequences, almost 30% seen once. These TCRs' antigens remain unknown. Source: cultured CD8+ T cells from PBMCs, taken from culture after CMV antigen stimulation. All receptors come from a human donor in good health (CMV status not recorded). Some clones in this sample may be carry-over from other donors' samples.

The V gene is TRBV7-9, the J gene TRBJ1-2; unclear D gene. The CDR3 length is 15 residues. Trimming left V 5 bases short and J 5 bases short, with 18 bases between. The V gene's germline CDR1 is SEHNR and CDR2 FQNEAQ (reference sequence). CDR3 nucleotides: TGTGCCAGCAGCCCCCCCCAAGGGAGTTGGTATGGCTACACCTTC. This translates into CASSPPQGSWYGYTF.

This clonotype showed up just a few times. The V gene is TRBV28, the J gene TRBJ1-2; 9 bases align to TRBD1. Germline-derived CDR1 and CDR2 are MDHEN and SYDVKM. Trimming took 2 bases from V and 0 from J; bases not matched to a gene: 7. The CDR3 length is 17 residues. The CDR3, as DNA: TGTGCCAGCAGTTTAGGGACAGGGTTGGTAGCTAACTATGGCTACACCTTC. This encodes CASSLGTGLVANYGYTF.

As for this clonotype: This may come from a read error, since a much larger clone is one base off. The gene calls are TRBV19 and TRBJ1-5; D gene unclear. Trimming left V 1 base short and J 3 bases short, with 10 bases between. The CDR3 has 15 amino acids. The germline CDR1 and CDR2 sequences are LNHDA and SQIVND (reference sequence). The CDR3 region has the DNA TGTGCCAGTAGTATAGTGGTCGAGTCCAATCAGCCCCAGCATTTT. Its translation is CASSIVVESNQPQHF.

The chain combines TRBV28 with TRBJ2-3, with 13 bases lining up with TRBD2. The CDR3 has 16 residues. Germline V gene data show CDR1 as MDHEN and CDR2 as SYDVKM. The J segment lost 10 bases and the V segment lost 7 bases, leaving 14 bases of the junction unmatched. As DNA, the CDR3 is TGTGCCAGCATTCCTTTGAGACTAGCGGGGGGCTGGTCGCAGTATTTT. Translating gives CASIPLRLAGGWSQYF.

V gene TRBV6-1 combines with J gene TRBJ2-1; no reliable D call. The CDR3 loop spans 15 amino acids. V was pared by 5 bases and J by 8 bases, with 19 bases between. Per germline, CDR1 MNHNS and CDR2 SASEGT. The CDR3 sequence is CASSYTIKRGYEQFF. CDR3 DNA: TGTGCCAGCAGTTATACCATCAAAAGAGGATATGAGCAGTTCTTC.

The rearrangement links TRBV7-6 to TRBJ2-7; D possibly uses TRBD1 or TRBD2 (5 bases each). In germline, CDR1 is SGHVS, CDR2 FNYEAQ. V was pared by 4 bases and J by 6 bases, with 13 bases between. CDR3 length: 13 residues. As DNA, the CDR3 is TGTGCCAGCAGCTGGGGACCGAACTCCGAGCAGTACTTC. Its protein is CASSWGPNSEQYF.

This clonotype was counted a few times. CDR3 in amino acids: CASKGQGAGGYTF. CDR3 in DNA: TGTGCCAGCAAGGGACAGGGGGCGGGCGGCTACACCTTC. The gene calls are TRBV4-2 and TRBJ1-2; 12 bases match TRBD1. The ends lost 7 bases at V and 8 bases at J; junction bases unmatched: 5. This CDR3 is 13 amino acids long. The V gene's germline CDR1 is LGHNA and CDR2 YNFKEQ.

Here the CDR3 DNA reads TGTGCCAGCAGCTTCCTAGCGACCAAGTACAATGAGCAGTTCTTC. Amino acids: CASSFLATKYNEQFF. The V and J genes are TRBV5-6 and TRBJ2-1, with D perhaps TRBD2 (6 bases). CDR1 SGHDT and CDR2 YYEEEE come from the germline V gene. The CDR3 spans 15 residues. V was shortened by 2 bases and J by 4 bases, with 13 bases between the two germline ends.

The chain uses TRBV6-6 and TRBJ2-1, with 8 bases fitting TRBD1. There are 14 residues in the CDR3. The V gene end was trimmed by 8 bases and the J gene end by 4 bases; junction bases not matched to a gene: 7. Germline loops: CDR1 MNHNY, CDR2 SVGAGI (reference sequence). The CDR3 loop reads CASEDREVYNEQFF. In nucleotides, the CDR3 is TGTGCCAGCGAGGACAGGGAGGTATACAATGAGCAGTTCTTC.

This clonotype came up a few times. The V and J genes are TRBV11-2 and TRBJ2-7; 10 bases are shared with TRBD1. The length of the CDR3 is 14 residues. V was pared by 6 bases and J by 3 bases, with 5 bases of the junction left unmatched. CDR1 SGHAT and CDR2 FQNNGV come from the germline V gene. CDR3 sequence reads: CASSIRTGGYEQYF. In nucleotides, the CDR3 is TGTGCCAGCAGTATTAGGACAGGGGGCTACGAGCAGTACTTC.

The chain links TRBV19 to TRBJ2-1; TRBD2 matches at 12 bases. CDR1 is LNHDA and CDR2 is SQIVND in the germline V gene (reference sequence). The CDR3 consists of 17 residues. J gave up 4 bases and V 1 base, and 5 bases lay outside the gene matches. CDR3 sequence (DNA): TGTGCCAGTAGTATAGTACGACTAGCGGGGGTGTACAATGAGCAGTTCTTC. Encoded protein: CASSIVRLAGVYNEQFF.

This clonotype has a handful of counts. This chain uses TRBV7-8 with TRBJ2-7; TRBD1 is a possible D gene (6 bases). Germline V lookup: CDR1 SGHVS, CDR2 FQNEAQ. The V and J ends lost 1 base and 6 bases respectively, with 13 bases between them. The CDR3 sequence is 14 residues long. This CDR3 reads CASSLGIQGSEQYF. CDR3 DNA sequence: TGTGCCAGCAGCTTAGGGATACAGGGCTCCGAGCAGTACTTC.

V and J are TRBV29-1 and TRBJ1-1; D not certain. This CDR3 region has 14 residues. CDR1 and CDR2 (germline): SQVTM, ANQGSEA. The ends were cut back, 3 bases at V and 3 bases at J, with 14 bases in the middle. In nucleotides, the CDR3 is TGCAGCGTTGACCCGGGGTCGTGGGACACTGAAGCTTTCTTT. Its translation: CSVDPGSWDTEAFF.

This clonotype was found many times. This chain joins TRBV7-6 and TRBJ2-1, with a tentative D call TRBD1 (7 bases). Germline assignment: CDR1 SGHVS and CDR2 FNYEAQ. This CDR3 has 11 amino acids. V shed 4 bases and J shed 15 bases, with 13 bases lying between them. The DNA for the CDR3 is TGTGCCAGCAGCTCAGGACAGGAGGGGTTCTTC. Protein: CASSSGQEGFF.

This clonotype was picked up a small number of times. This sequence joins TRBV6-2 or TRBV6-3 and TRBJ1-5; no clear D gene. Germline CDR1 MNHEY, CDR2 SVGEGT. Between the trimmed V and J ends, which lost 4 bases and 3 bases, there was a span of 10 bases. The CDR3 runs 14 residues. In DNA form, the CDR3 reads TGTGCCAGCAGTTTTCTGGGGTACAATCAGCCCCAGCATTTT. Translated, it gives CASSFLGYNQPQHF.

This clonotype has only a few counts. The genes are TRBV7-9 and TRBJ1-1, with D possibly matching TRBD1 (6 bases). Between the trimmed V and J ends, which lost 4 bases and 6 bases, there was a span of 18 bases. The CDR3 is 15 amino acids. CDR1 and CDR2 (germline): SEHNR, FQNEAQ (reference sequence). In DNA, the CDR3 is TGTGCCAGCAGCTACGGGTTCAGGGGATGGTCTGAAGCTTTCTTT. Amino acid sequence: CASSYGFRGWSEAFF.

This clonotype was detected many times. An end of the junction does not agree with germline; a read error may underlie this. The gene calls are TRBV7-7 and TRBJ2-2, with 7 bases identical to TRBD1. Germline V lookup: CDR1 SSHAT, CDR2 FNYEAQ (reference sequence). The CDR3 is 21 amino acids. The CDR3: CASSGGPYRDSSERGTGELFF. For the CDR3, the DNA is TGTGCTAGCAGCGGTGGTCCTTACCGGGACAGTTCTGAACGAGGTACCGGGGAGCTGTTTTTT.

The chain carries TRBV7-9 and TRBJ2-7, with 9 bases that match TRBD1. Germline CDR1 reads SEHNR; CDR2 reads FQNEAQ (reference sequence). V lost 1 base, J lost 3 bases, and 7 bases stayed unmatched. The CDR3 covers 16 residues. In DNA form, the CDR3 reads TGTGCCAGCAGCTTAGTAGGCCGGACAGGGGACTACGAGCAGTACTTC. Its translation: CASSLVGRTGDYEQYF.

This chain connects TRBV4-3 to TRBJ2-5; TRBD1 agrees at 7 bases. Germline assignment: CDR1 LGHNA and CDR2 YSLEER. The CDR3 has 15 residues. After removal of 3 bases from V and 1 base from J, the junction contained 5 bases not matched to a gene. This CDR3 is CASSQTGTVQETQYF. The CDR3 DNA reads TGCGCCAGCAGCCAGACCGGGACAGTCCAAGAGACCCAGTACTTC.

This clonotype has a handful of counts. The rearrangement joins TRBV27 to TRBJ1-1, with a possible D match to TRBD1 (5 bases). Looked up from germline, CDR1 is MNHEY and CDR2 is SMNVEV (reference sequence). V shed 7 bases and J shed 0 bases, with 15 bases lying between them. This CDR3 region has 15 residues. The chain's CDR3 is CASIRPGGVNTEAFF. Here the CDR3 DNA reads TGTGCCAGCATCCGACCCGGGGGTGTGAACACTGAAGCTTTCTTT.

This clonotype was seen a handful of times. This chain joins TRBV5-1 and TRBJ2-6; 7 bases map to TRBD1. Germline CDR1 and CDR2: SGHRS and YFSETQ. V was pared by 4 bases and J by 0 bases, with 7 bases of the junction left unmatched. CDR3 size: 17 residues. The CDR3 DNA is TGCGCCAGCAGCCCAGACAGGGACGTCTCTGGGGCCAACGTCCTGACTTTC. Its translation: CASSPDRDVSGANVLTF.

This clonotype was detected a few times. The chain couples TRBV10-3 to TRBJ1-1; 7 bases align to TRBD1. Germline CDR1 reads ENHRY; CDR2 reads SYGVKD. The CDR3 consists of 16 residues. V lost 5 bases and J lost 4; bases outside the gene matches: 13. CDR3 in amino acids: CAISRWRGGEGTEAFF. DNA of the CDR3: TGTGCCATCAGTCGGTGGAGAGGGGGCGAGGGCACTGAAGCTTTCTTT.

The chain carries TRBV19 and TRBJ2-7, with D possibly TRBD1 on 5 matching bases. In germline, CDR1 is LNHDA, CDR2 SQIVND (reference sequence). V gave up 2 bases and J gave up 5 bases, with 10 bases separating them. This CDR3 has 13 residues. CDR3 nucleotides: TGTGCCAGTAGTATAAGTCAGGGCCACGAGCAGTACTTC. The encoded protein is CASSISQGHEQYF.

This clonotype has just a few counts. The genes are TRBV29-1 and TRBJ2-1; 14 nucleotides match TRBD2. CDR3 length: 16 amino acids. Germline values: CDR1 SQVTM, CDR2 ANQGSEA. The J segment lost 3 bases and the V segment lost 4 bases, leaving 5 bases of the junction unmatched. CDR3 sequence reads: CSVVGLAGGDYNEQFF. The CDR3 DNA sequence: TGCAGCGTTGTTGGACTAGCGGGGGGCGACTACAATGAGCAGTTCTTC.

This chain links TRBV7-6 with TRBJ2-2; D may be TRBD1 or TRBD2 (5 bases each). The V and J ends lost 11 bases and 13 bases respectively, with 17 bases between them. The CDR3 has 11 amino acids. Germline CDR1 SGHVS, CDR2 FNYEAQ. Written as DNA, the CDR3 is TGTGCCTCTCTCGGGGCCGGGTTGCTGTTTTTT. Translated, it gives CASLGAGLLFF.

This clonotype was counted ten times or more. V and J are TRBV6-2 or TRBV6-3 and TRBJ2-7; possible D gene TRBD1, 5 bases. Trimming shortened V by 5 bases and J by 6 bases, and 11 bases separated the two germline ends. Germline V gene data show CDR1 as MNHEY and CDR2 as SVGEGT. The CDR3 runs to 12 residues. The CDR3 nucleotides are TGTGCCAGCAGTCCGGACACAACCGAGCAGTACGTC. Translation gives CASSPDTTEQYV.

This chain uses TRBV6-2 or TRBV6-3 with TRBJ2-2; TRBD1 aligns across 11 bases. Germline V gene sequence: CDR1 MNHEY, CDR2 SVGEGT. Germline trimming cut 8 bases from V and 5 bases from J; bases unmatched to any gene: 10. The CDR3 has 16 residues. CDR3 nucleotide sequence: TGTGCCAGCGAGGGATGGACAGGGGGCCTTACCGGGGAGCTGTTTTTT. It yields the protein CASEGWTGGLTGELFF.

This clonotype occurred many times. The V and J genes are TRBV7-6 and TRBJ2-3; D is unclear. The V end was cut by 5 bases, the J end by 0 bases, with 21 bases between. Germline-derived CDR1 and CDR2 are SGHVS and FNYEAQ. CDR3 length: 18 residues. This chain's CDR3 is CASSNSIDQLTSTDTQYF. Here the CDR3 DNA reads TGTGCCAGCAGCAACTCTATCGACCAACTAACTAGCACAGATACGCAGTATTTT.

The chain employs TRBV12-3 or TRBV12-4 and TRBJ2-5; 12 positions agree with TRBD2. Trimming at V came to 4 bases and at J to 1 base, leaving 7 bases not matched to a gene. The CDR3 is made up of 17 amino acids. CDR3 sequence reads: CASSSSSGGAGQETQYF. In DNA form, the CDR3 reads TGTGCCAGCAGTTCGTCTAGCGGGGGGGCGGGCCAAGAGACCCAGTACTTC.

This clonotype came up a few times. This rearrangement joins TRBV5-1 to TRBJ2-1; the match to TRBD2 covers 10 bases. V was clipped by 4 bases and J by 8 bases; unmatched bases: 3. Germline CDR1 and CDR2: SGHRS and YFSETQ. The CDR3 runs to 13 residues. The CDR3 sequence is CASSTSGVHEQFF. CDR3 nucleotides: TGCGCCAGCAGCACTAGCGGGGTGCATGAGCAGTTCTTC. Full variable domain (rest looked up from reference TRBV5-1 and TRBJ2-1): KAGVTQTPRYLIKTRGQQVTLSCSPISGHRSVSWYQQTPGQGLQFLFEYFSETQRNKGNFPGRFSGRQFSNSRSEMNVSTLELGDSALYLCASSTSGVHEQFFGPGTRLTVL.

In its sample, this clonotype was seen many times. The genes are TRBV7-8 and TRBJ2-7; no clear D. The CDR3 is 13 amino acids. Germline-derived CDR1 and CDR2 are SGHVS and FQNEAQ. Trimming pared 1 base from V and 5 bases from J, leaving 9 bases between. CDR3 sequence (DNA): TGTGCCAGCAGCTTAGATGGGGTCCACGAGCAGTACGTC. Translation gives CASSLDGVHEQYV.

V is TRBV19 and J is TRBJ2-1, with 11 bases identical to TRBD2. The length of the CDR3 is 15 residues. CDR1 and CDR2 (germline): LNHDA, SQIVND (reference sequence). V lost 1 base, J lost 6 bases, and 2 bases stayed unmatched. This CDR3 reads CASSIVSGGANEQFF. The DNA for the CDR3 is TGTGCCAGTAGTATAGTTAGCGGGGGGGCCAATGAGCAGTTCTTC. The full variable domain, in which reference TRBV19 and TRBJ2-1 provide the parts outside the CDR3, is DGGITQSPKYLFRKEGQNVTLSCEQNLNHDAMYWYRQDPGQGLRLIYYSQIVNDFQKGDIAEGYSVSREKKESFPLTVTSAQKNPTAFYLCASSIVSGGANEQFFGPGTRLTVL.